This TCR beta chain was found in a study of T cells in Graves' hyperthyroidism and ophthalmopathy. The CDR3 regions of TCR beta were amplified from RNA transcripts. During a first-round RT-PCR of the TCR CDR3, the HTBI primer set was used. MiXCR, applied by TCRdb to the multiplex PCR reads, yields one record per CDR3 protein. The sample holds some 270,000 distinct CDR3 sequences; roughly an eighth are singletons and the top ten take approximately 7.9%. This clonotype showed up just a few times. Exclusions: uncontrolled infection, other autoimmune disease, pregnancy, lactation. The receptor was isolated from a woman aged 40 to 50 with Graves' hyperthyroidism. What was sequenced was blood.

The CDR3 here is CASSYGAGDGYTF. DNA of the CDR3: TGTGCCAGCAGTTACGGGGCAGGGGATGGCTACACCTTC. The chain uses TRBV6-5 and TRBJ1-2; possible D gene TRBD1, 6 bases. The CDR3 totals 13 residues. Germline CDR1 is MNHEY and CDR2 is SVGAGI. The germline V and J ends were trimmed by 2 bases and 6 bases, with 10 bases remaining between them.